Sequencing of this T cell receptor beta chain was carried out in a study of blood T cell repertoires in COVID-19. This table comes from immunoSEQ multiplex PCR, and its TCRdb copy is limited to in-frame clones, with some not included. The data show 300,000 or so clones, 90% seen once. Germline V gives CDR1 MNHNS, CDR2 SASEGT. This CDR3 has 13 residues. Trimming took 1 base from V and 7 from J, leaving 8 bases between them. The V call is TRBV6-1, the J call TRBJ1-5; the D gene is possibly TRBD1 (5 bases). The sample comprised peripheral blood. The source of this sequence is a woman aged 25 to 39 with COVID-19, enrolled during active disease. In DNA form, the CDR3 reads TGTGCCAGCAGTGAAGTGCAGGGACAGCCCCAGCATTTT. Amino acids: CASSEVQGQPQHF.